This TCR beta chain was recorded in a study of blood T cell repertoires in COVID-19. Germline V gene sequence: CDR1 MDHEN, CDR2 SYDVKM. Trimming cost V 1 base and J 4 bases; bases outside gene matches: 8. The CDR3 spans 18 residues. The table came from immunoSEQ multiplex PCR; TCRdb's copy has only in-frame clones and leaves some out. The sample holds more than 250,000 clones; approximately 86% are singletons and the top ten take under 3%. Specimen: PBMCs or T cells enriched from blood (not recorded which). The rearrangement uses TRBV28 and TRBJ2-2; 11 bases are shared with TRBD2. The TCR sequence derives from a young woman who had recovered from COVID-19. The CDR3 here is CASSLFPGTSGITGELFF. Written as DNA, the CDR3 is TGTGCCAGCAGTTTATTTCCCGGGACTAGCGGAATCACCGGGGAGCTGTTTTTT. Full variable domain (missing parts from reference TRBV28 and TRBJ2-2): DVKVTQSSRYLVKRTGEKVFLECVQDMDHENMFWYRQDPGLGLRLIYFSYDVKMKEKGDIPEGYSVSREKKERFSLILESASTNQTSMYLCASSLFPGTSGITGELFFGEGSRLTVL.